This TCR beta chain appears in the sequencing data of a study of T cell changes during pregnancy in multiple sclerosis. Trimming took 2 bases from V and 4 from J; bases not matched to a gene: 6. This CDR3 is built from 15 residues. Germline lookup yields CDR1 SNHLY and CDR2 FYNNEI. Sequencing was performed with immunoSEQ multiplex PCR; in TCRdb, only in-frame clones are kept and a portion is missing. The table includes 91,000 or so clones, 90% to 95% detected once. V and J are TRBV2 and TRBJ2-5, with 8 bases aligning to TRBD2. This TCR derives from a female donor with multiple sclerosis, enrolled in a pregnancy study. The source material was peripheral blood, sampled after pregnancy. In nucleotides, the CDR3 is TGTGCCAGCAGTGAAAGTTGGCTAGCGGGAGAGACCCAGTACTTC. It encodes CASSESWLAGETQYF. Full variable domain (outside the CDR3, taken from reference TRBV2 and TRBJ2-5): EPEVTQTPSHQVTQMGQEVILRCVPISNHLYFYWYRQILGQKVEFLVSFYNNEISEKSEIFDDQFSVERPDGSNFTLKIRSTKLEDSAMYFCASSESWLAGETQYFGPGTRLLVL.